The 18 T cell receptor beta chains in this list originate from one sample, sequenced in a study of blood T cells in healthy people across ages. It was with a sample-barcoded 5' primer and a J-beta primer mix that a second PCR of about 7 to 12 cycles was run. TCRdb reprocessed the 5' RACE reads via MiXCR and lists one record per CDR3 protein. Seen here are about 970,000 distinct CDR3 sequences, approximately 50% observed once, and the top ten hold over 20%. Material: blood. The source of these receptors is a woman aged 55-70 years in good health.

This clonotype was counted only a few times. The gene calls are TRBV7-9 and TRBJ1-6; perhaps TRBD1 as D (5 bases). V lost 3 bases, J lost 7 bases, and 13 bases lay in between. CDR3 length equals 15 residues. Germline V lookup: CDR1 SEHNR, CDR2 FQNEAQ (reference sequence). This chain's CDR3 is CASSFSSGPNSPLHF. The CDR3 nucleotides read TGTGCCAGCAGCTTTTCGTCAGGGCCCAATTCACCCCTCCACTTT.

The rearrangement joins TRBV4-2 to TRBJ2-7; a possible D gene is TRBD2 (6 bases). The CDR3 totals 15 residues. V was cut by 1 base and J by 3 bases, with 13 bases left in between. CDR1 is LGHNA and CDR2 is YNFKEQ in the germline V gene. Written as DNA, the CDR3 is TGTGCCAGCAGCCAAGCTTCCGCGGGAAACTACGAGCAGTACTTC. Its protein product is CASSQASAGNYEQYF.

The chain joins TRBV20-1 to TRBJ2-5; 11 bases are shared with TRBD1. Trimming took 0 bases from V and 4 from J; bases not matched to a gene: 4. CDR1 DFQATT and CDR2 SNEGSKA come from the germline V gene (reference sequence). The CDR3 spans 15 residues. CDR3 amino acids: CSARDRTGGRETQYF. DNA for the CDR3: TGCAGTGCTAGAGATAGGACAGGGGGCAGAGAGACCCAGTACTTC.

The table lists this clonotype with a few counts. The CDR3 region has the DNA TGTGCCAGCAGCCCCACGGCAGCCTCCTACGAGCAGTACTTC. This codes for CASSPTAASYEQYF. The rearrangement links TRBV16 to TRBJ2-7; no reliable D call. From germline, CDR1 is KGHSY and CDR2 FQNENV. CDR3 length equals 14 residues. The ends were cut back, 4 bases at V and 0 bases at J, with 10 bases in the middle. Looking up the rest from reference TRBV16 and TRBJ2-7 gives the full variable domain: GEEVAQTPKHLVRGEGQKAKLYCAPIKGHSYVFWYQQVLKNEFKFLISFQNENVFDETGMPKERFSAKCLPNSPCSLEIQATKLEDSAVYFCASSPTAASYEQYFGPGTRLTVT.

The chain employs TRBV20-1 and TRBJ2-1; 8 bases agree with TRBD2. V lost 2 bases and J lost 9; bases outside the gene matches: 6. The CDR3 covers 13 residues. Per the germline V gene, CDR1 is DFQATT and CDR2 is SNEGSKA (reference sequence). CDR3 sequence (DNA): TGCAGTGCTAGAACGGGACTAGAGTGTGAGCAGTTCTTC. As protein: CSARTGLECEQFF.

The chain combines TRBV9 with TRBJ1-6; D is perhaps TRBD1 (6 bases). The CDR3 spans 15 residues. V was clipped by 0 bases and J by 7 bases, with 11 bases between them. Germline loops: CDR1 SGDLS, CDR2 YYNGEE. In nucleotides, the CDR3 is TGTGCCAGCAGCGTAGCGCAGGGGAGGAATTCACCCCTCCACTTT. Encoded protein: CASSVAQGRNSPLHF.

Worth noting for this clonotype: Possible read error: a much larger clone is one base away. The chain joins TRBV20-1 to TRBJ2-1; D remains unclear. This CDR3 spans 12 amino acids. The germline gives CDR1 DFQATT, CDR2 SNEGSKA (reference sequence). The V end was cut by 7 bases, the J end by 3 bases, with 10 bases between. The CDR3 coding sequence is TGCAGTGATAACACAGTCTACAATGAGCAGTTCTTC. Translated: CSDNTVYNEQFF.

This clonotype has more than one count but fewer than ten. J is TRBJ2-3 and V is TRBV4-2; D gene unclear. With 1 base removed from V and 2 bases from J, the gap between germline ends came to 10 bases. CDR3 length: 15 residues. Germline V gene data show CDR1 as LGHNA and CDR2 as YNFKEQ. CDR3 nucleotide sequence: TGTGCCAGCAGCCAAGTCGATTCCTCCACAGATACGCAGTATTTT. Encoded protein: CASSQVDSSTDTQYF.

This chain links TRBV20-1 with TRBJ2-4; tentatively, D is TRBD1 (6 bases). TRBJ2-7 explains the end of the DNA better; the J call may be wrong. Germline CDR1 reads DFQATT; CDR2 reads SNEGSKA (reference sequence). The CDR3 covers 14 residues. CDR3 sequence (DNA): TGCAGTGCTAGATTCGACAGGACTTTGAACGAGCAGTACTTC. It specifies CSARFDRTLNEQYF.

The CDR3 sequence is CATSETGNRASEQYF. The CDR3, as DNA: TGTGCCACCAGTGAAACCGGGAACAGGGCCTCCGAGCAGTACTTC. This chain joins TRBV24-1 and TRBJ2-7; tentatively, D is TRBD1 (6 bases). The V gene's germline CDR1 is KGHDR and CDR2 SFDVKD. The V and J ends lost 4 bases and 6 bases respectively, with 18 bases between them. This CDR3 is built from 15 residues.

This clonotype came up many times. This chain uses TRBV12-3 or TRBV12-4 with TRBJ1-5; no clear D. Trimming pared 2 bases from V and 4 bases from J, leaving 9 bases between. The CDR3 length is 14 residues. The chain's CDR3 is CASSLLIFNQPQHF. As DNA, the CDR3 is TGTGCCAGCAGTTTACTCATCTTTAATCAGCCCCAGCATTTT.

This clonotype was seen a few times. The CDR3 loop is CSHDRAGDTQYF. The DNA for the CDR3 is TGCAGCCACGACCGAGCAGGAGATACGCAGTATTTT. The chain has TRBV29-1 and TRBJ2-3; D is unclear. V lost 8 bases, J lost 5 bases, and 14 bases lay in between. Germline V gives CDR1 SQVTM, CDR2 ANQGSEA. The CDR3 is made up of 12 amino acids.

The V and J genes are TRBV20-1 and TRBJ2-3; 7 positions match TRBD2. The ends lost 5 bases at V and 0 bases at J; junction bases unmatched: 8. CDR1 and CDR2 (germline): DFQATT, SNEGSKA (reference sequence). The CDR3 totals 15 residues. The CDR3 coding sequence is TGCAGTGCTCCCCCTGGGAGGGGAAGCACAGATACGCAGTATTTT. It yields the protein CSAPPGRGSTDTQYF.

This clonotype was seen a handful of times. The chain uses TRBV12-3 or TRBV12-4 and TRBJ1-4; 10 bases align to TRBD1. V was pared by 0 bases and J by 8 bases, with 6 bases of the junction left unmatched. This CDR3 comprises 16 residues. CDR3 nucleotide sequence: TGTGCCAGCAGTTTAGCGCAGGGACAGGGGCGAGAAAAACTGTTTTTT. It encodes CASSLAQGQGREKLFF.

About this clonotype itself: Germline and junction disagree at one end, which may indicate a read error. This chain uses TRBV20-1 with TRBJ2-7; 9 positions match TRBD2. The V gene's germline CDR1 is DFQATT and CDR2 SNEGSKA (reference sequence). This CDR3 is built from 13 residues. CDR3 nucleotides: TGCAGTGCTAGGGTAGCGGGAGTGGTCGAGCGGTACTTC. Residues: CSARVAGVVERYF.

The chain combines TRBV20-1 with TRBJ2-3, with 9 nucleotides matching TRBD1. V lost 4 bases and J lost 5; bases outside the gene matches: 16. CDR3 length equals 17 residues. The germline V gene has CDR1 DFQATT and CDR2 SNEGSKA (reference sequence). The CDR3 nucleotides are TGCAGTGCTACAAAGATTGGGGGGACAGGGTTCGTAGATACGCAGTATTTT. It specifies CSATKIGGTGFVDTQYF.

This chain links TRBV5-1 with TRBJ2-1; no firm D call. With the DNA end fitting TRBJ2-7 better, the J assignment may be wrong. CDR3 length: 14 residues. Germline loops: CDR1 SGHRS, CDR2 YFSETQ. The CDR3, as DNA: TGCGCCAGCAGCTTGGAGCTTCTGGCCTACGAGCAGTACTTC. As protein: CASSLELLAYEQYF.

CDR3 sequence (DNA): TGTGCCAGCACCTCCGGACTAGCGGGAGGGCCCTCGCAGTATTTT. Its protein product is CASTSGLAGGPSQYF. The chain employs TRBV2 and TRBJ2-3, with 15 bases fitting TRBD2. This CDR3 comprises 15 residues. CDR1 is SNHLY, CDR2 FYNNEI, per germline. The V and J ends lost 7 bases and 10 bases, in that order; junction bases with no gene match: 9.